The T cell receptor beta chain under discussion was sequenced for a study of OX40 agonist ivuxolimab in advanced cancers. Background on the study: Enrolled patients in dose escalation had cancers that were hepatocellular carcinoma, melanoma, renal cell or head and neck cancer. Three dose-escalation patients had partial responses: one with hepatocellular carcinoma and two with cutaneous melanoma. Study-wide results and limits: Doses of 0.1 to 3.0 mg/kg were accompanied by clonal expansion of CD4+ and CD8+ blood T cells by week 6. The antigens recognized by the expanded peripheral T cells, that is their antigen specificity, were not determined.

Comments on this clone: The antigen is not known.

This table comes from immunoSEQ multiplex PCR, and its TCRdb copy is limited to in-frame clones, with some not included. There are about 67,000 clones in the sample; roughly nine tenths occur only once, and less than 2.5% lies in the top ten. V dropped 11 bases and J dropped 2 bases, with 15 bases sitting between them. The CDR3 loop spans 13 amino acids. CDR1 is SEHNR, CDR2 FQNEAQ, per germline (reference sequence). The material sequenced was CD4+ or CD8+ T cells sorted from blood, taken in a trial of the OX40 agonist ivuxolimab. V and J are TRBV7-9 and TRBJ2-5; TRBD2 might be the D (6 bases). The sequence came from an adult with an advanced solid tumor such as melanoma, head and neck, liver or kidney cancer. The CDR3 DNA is TGTGCCGGATCTGGGGGGTCTCAAGAGACCCAGTACTTC. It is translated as CAGSGGSQETQYF.